This is a list of T cell receptor beta chains from one sample in a study of breast tumors, draining lymph nodes, adjacent tissues. TCRdb used MiXCR to reprocess the multiplex PCR reads, holding one entry per CDR3 protein. Altogether 15,000 or so distinct CDR3 sequences are present, roughly 55% being singletons, with the ten largest covering roughly 31%. The material sequenced was tumor-adjacent breast tissue. The receptors were sampled from a female donor with breast cancer. Some clones in this sample may be carry-over from other donors' samples. Each CDR3 is given with its conserved first and last residue. D genes are given only for firm matches. The size entry is marked missing in some rows and otherwise reads once, few, many or a size class.

CDR3nt,CDR3aa,v_gene,abundance,j_gene,d_gene
TGTGCCAGCAGTGTGGGACTAGCGGGGGTAAGACACAACACAGCTACGCAGTATTTT,CASSVGLAGVRHNTATQYF,TRBV2,NA,TRBJ2-3,TRBD2
TGTGCCAGCAGCCCCAGGCTACCCTCCCAGTACTTC,CASSPRLPSQYF,TRBV5-8,NA,TRBJ2-5,NA
TGTGCCAGCAGCTCTCTCACTGAAGCTTTCTTT,CASSSLTEAFF,TRBV12-3/TRBV12-4,many,TRBJ1-1,NA
TGTGCCATCAAGGGACCCGGAGAGACCCAGTACTTC,CAIKGPGETQYF,TRBV2,medium-sized,TRBJ2-5,NA
TGTGCCAGCAGCTCCCACGAAACAACAGGGGGCAGATCACCCCTCCACTTT,CASSSHETTGGRSPLHF,TRBV7-9,NA,TRBJ1-6,TRBD1
TGTGCCATCAGTGAGAACAGTGGACCCCTCCACTTT,CAISENSGPLHF,TRBV10-3,NA,TRBJ1-6,NA
TGCGCCAGCATAGCGGGAGGGGCCCCCTACGAGCAGTACTTC,CASIAGGAPYEQYF,TRBV4-1,NA,TRBJ2-7,TRBD2
TGCAGTGCTAGAGACCAGCGGGGGTTCGAGACCCAGTACTTC,CSARDQRGFETQYF,TRBV20-1,NA,TRBJ2-5,TRBD2
TGTGCCACCAGTGGCTATCAGCCCCAGCATTTT,CATSGYQPQHF,TRBV24-1,NA,TRBJ1-5,NA
TGTGCCGGCAGTCTTGGAGGCAATCAGCCCCAGCATTTT,CAGSLGGNQPQHF,TRBV12-3/TRBV12-4,NA,TRBJ1-5,NA
TGTGCCAGTAGCTTCCTCGGGGAGCTGTTTTTT,CASSFLGELFF,TRBV19,NA,TRBJ2-2,NA
TGTGCCAGCAGCTCAGGGTCCGAGCAGTACTTC,CASSSGSEQYF,TRBV2,few,TRBJ2-7,NA
TGTGCCAGCAGTCACTCTGCCCTCTCCTACGAGCAGTACTTC,CASSHSALSYEQYF,TRBV6-6,many,TRBJ2-7,NA
TGTGCCAGCAGGCCCACAGGGAGCAATCAGCCCCAGCATTTT,CASRPTGSNQPQHF,TRBV6-6,medium-sized,TRBJ1-5,NA
TGTGCCTTAAGGGGATATGCCTCGAGTGGGAACACCGGGGAGCTGTCTTTT,CALRGYASSGNTGELSF,TRBV30,NA,TRBJ2-2,NA
TGTGCCAGTACTCCCCAAGGGGCAAGGACTGAAGCTTTCTTT,CASTPQGARTEAFF,TRBV19,NA,TRBJ1-1,NA
TGTGCCAGCACCAATGGGCGGGGGGGCCCCAATGAGCAGTTCTTC,CASTNGRGGPNEQFF,TRBV7-2,NA,TRBJ2-1,TRBD2
TGTGCCAGCATCCGGGACAGCCAGTACTCCTACGAGCAGTACTTC,CASIRDSQYSYEQYF,TRBV6-1,large,TRBJ2-7,TRBD1
TGTGCCAGCAGGCCCGGACAGGGGAACTACGAGCAGTACTTC,CASRPGQGNYEQYF,TRBV6-6,few,TRBJ2-7,TRBD1
TGCAGTGCTAGACCCGCTAGCGGGAGGGGTGGCTACGAGCAGTACTTC,CSARPASGRGGYEQYF,TRBV20-1,NA,TRBJ2-7,TRBD2
TGTGCCAGCGCGGACTCCACCTTAGGGGGCTACACCTTC,CASADSTLGGYTF,TRBV2,NA,TRBJ1-2,NA
TGCAGTGCTAGAGAACCACTAGCCAAAACCATTCAGTACTTC,CSAREPLAKTIQYF,TRBV20-1,many,TRBJ2-4,NA
TGCAGTGCTAGAATTCAGCGGGATAGGTACAATGAGCAGTTCTTC,CSARIQRDRYNEQFF,TRBV20-1,many,TRBJ2-1,TRBD2
TGTGCCAGCAGCCTCGGGTTCCCCACAGATACGCAGTATTTT,CASSLGFPTDTQYF,TRBV6-1,NA,TRBJ2-3,NA
TGTGCCAGCAGCTTAGGGGTTGCCGGGGAGCTGTTTTTT,CASSLGVAGELFF,TRBV11-3,NA,TRBJ2-2,NA
TGTGCCAGCAAGGTGGGAGTGAACTCAGATACGCAGTATTTT,CASKVGVNSDTQYF,TRBV12-3/TRBV12-4,NA,TRBJ2-3,NA
TGTGCCAGCAGTGGGACTAGCGGGGTGGGGAATGAGCAGTTCTTC,CASSGTSGVGNEQFF,TRBV6-1,NA,TRBJ2-1,TRBD2
TGCGCCAGCAGCCAAGAAGCCGGAGCACTCACCGGGGAGCTGTTTTTT,CASSQEAGALTGELFF,TRBV4-1,NA,TRBJ2-2,NA
TGTGCCAGCAGTGAACCGGACAGGGCGGACACAGATACGCAGTATTTT,CASSEPDRADTDTQYF,TRBV25-1,few,TRBJ2-3,TRBD1
TGTGCCAGCGGGGCTAGTAAGGAGACCCAGTACTTC,CASGASKETQYF,TRBV6-6,medium-sized,TRBJ2-5,NA
TGCAGCGTTGTCTCCAGCGGGGGGTACAATGAGCAGTTCTTC,CSVVSSGGYNEQFF,TRBV29-1,many,TRBJ2-1,TRBD2
TGCAGTGCTAGAGATGAGGGGGCGTATGGCTACACCTTC,CSARDEGAYGYTF,TRBV20-1,medium-sized,TRBJ1-2,TRBD1
TGTGCCAGCAGCCAAGGGGATAGAGTGGCTTTCTTT,CASSQGDRVAFF,TRBV14,many,TRBJ1-1,NA
TGCAGTGCAACCCCTAGCGGGGGTTACAATGAGCAGTTCTTC,CSATPSGGYNEQFF,TRBV20-1,NA,TRBJ2-1,TRBD2
TGTGCCAGCAGTGACGGCGGGAATGAGCAGTTCTTC,CASSDGGNEQFF,TRBV6-4,NA,TRBJ2-1,NA
TGCGCCAGCAGCACTGTGGCTCCTCTCGAGCAGTACTTC,CASSTVAPLEQYF,TRBV5-1,NA,TRBJ2-7,NA
TGCAGTGCTAGTCGACAGGGATACTATGGCTACACCTTC,CSASRQGYYGYTF,TRBV20-1,NA,TRBJ1-2,TRBD1
TGTGCCAGCAGTGGCGGACAGGGCCGCTACGAGCAGTACTTC,CASSGGQGRYEQYF,TRBV12-3/TRBV12-4,NA,TRBJ2-7,TRBD1
TGTGCCAGCACCCGACAGGAGAGGGAGACCCAGTACTTC,CASTRQERETQYF,TRBV12-3/TRBV12-4,many,TRBJ2-5,NA
TGTGCCAGCAGCTCAGGAAGGAGTTCCTACGAGCAGTACTTC,CASSSGRSSYEQYF,TRBV9,medium-sized,TRBJ2-7,NA
TGCGCCAGCAGCACGAAGACAGGGGTTTACCCCGGGGCCAACGTCCTGACTTTC,CASSTKTGVYPGANVLTF,TRBV5-1,NA,TRBJ2-6,TRBD1
TGTGCCAGCAGCCAAAGAACCTCCGGAAACACCATGTATTTT,CASSQRTSGNTMYF,TRBV11-3,NA,TRBJ1-3,NA
TGTGCCACCCAGGACAGGGGGTTGGGCAATCAGCCCCAGCATTTT,CATQDRGLGNQPQHF,TRBV10-3,NA,TRBJ1-5,TRBD1
TGTGCCACCAGCTGGGGGTATCAGCCCCAGCATTTT,CATSWGYQPQHF,TRBV15,once,TRBJ1-5,NA
TGTGCCACCAGCAGAGTGAGAGGACAGGGGGCTGGGGCCAACGTCCTGACTTTC,CATSRVRGQGAGANVLTF,TRBV15,NA,TRBJ2-6,TRBD1
TGCAGTACCTGGGGGCCATATATGAGCACAGATACGCAGTATTTT,CSTWGPYMSTDTQYF,TRBV20-1,NA,TRBJ2-3,NA
TGTGCCACCAGCAGAGCAGGGGGGTTGCACTATGGCTACACCTTC,CATSRAGGLHYGYTF,TRBV15,NA,TRBJ1-2,TRBD1
TGTGCCAGCAGCTTAACGACAGGGGGAGAAAAACTGTTTTTT,CASSLTTGGEKLFF,TRBV11-2,medium-sized,TRBJ1-4,TRBD1
TGCGCCAGCAGCTTGTCAGGGCGCAGGGATACGCAGTATTTT,CASSLSGRRDTQYF,TRBV5-1,NA,TRBJ2-3,NA
TGTGCCAGCAGGACCCTGGGTAGCGGTTCAGATACGCAGTATTTT,CASRTLGSGSDTQYF,TRBV6-2/TRBV6-3,NA,TRBJ2-3,NA
TGTGCTAGCAGCTTATCCGGGACAGAAAACTACGAGCAGTACTTC,CASSLSGTENYEQYF,TRBV7-7,NA,TRBJ2-7,TRBD1
TGTGCCAGCACTGTTCGACTAGCGGGGGGCCTCTGGAACTCCTACAATGAGCAGTTCTTC,CASTVRLAGGLWNSYNEQFF,TRBV6-1,many,TRBJ2-1,TRBD2
TGCAGTGCTAGAGATCTCGAGACTAGCAGTTACAATGAGCAGTTCTTC,CSARDLETSSYNEQFF,TRBV20-1,many,TRBJ2-1,TRBD2
TGTGCCAGCAGCGTAGGGGGGAATAGCAATCAGCCCCAGCATTTT,CASSVGGNSNQPQHF,TRBV9,NA,TRBJ1-5,NA
TGTGCCAGCAGTGTGCAGGGGGGGGGCTATGGCTACACCTTC,CASSVQGGGYGYTF,TRBV25-1,many,TRBJ1-2,TRBD1